Listed here are 26 T cell receptor beta chains from one sample, sequenced in a study of vaccination and CD4 T cells after COVID-19. Cultured CD4+ T-cell DNA underwent Oncomine TCR Beta short-read sequencing. TCRdb re-derived calls from the PCR reads in MiXCR, one entry per CDR3 protein. Of 25,000 to 30,000 distinct CDR3 sequences in the sample, 50% were seen once. The treatment: roughly 10-day PBMC culture with coronavirus spike peptide pools or control peptides (ViraFEST assay). These receptors' antigens are unknown. Source: CD4+ T cells from blood, cultured in vitro, taken before SARS-CoV-2 vaccination. The source is a human donor who received a COVID-19 vaccine.

This rearrangement joins TRBV30 to TRBJ1-1; weak D call: TRBD1 (5 bases). The CDR3 is made up of 14 amino acids. The V end lost 2 bases, the J end lost 3 bases, and 13 bases lay between the germline ends. CDR1 and CDR2 (germline): GTSNPN, SVGIG (reference sequence). As DNA, the CDR3 is TGTGCCTGGAGTTCTTGGGGGGGATACACTGAAGCTTTCTTT. Its protein product is CAWSSWGGYTEAFF.

This sequence joins TRBV19 and TRBJ2-7; possible D gene TRBD1, 6 bases. The CDR3 covers 15 residues. V dropped 4 bases and J dropped 5 bases, with 18 bases sitting between them. From germline, CDR1 is LNHDA and CDR2 SQIVND (reference sequence). CDR3 loop: CASSKVQGSAHEQYF. The CDR3, as DNA: TGTGCCAGTAGTAAGGTTCAGGGGTCGGCCCACGAGCAGTACTTC.

The chain joins TRBV20-1 to TRBJ2-5; D gene ambiguous. The CDR3 runs to 13 residues. Trimming pared 3 bases from V and 2 bases from J, leaving 10 bases between. Germline CDR1 is DFQATT and CDR2 is SNEGSKA (reference sequence). DNA for the CDR3: TGCAGTGCTAGTTGGGTGATGCAAGAGACCCAGTACTTC. It yields the protein CSASWVMQETQYF.

This clonotype turned up a few times. This rearrangement joins TRBV5-1 to TRBJ1-1; a weak D match, TRBD1 (5 bases). This CDR3 spans 14 amino acids. CDR1 and CDR2 (germline): SGHRS, YFSETQ. The ends were cut back, 3 bases at V and 0 bases at J, with 9 bases in the middle. For the CDR3, the DNA is TGCGCCAGCAGCTCCGGGACTATGAACACTGAAGCTTTCTTT. Translation: CASSSGTMNTEAFF. Drawing the rest from reference TRBV5-1 and TRBJ1-1, the complete variable domain is KAGVTQTPRYLIKTRGQQVTLSCSPISGHRSVSWYQQTPGQGLQFLFEYFSETQRNKGNFPGRFSGRQFSNSRSEMNVSTLELGDSALYLCASSSGTMNTEAFFGQGTRLTVV.

The rearrangement joins TRBV6-1 to TRBJ2-7; perhaps D is TRBD1 or TRBD2 (7 bases each). The CDR3 is 15 residues long. V lost 5 bases and J lost 5, with 19 bases in between. Germline loops: CDR1 MNHNS, CDR2 SASEGT. The CDR3 spells CASSRNRGGTNEQYF. CDR3 nucleotide sequence: TGTGCCAGCAGTCGAAACAGGGGAGGGACCAACGAGCAGTACTTC.

This sequence joins TRBV9 and TRBJ1-1; D is ambiguous. Trimming removed 2 bases from V and 2 bases from J, with 7 bases in between. CDR3 length: 13 amino acids. CDR1 is SGDLS, CDR2 YYNGEE, per germline. The CDR3 DNA reads as TGTGCCAGCAGCGTCCTGTTTAACACTGAAGCTTTCTTT. This gives the protein CASSVLFNTEAFF.

The V and J genes are TRBV7-9 and TRBJ1-1, with 7 bases identical to TRBD1. V shed 2 bases, J shed 5 bases, and the junction held 11 bases outside the gene matches. This CDR3 region has 16 residues. Germline CDR1 reads SEHNR; CDR2 reads FQNEAQ (reference sequence). This chain's CDR3 is CASSLPEGQEKTEAFF. DNA of the CDR3: TGTGCCAGCAGCTTACCCGAAGGACAGGAAAAGACTGAAGCTTTCTTT.

The chain is built from TRBV18 and TRBJ1-1; D not certain. This CDR3 has 13 residues. Trimming stripped 1 base from V and 1 base from J, with 4 bases between. Germline V gives CDR1 KGHSH, CDR2 LQKENI. The CDR3 sequence is CASSPLSNTEAFF. The DNA for the CDR3 is TGTGCCAGCTCACCACTCTCGAACACTGAAGCTTTCTTT. The full variable domain, completed using reference TRBV18 and TRBJ1-1, is NAGVMQNPRHLVRRRGQEARLRCSPMKGHSHVYWYRQLPEEGLKFMVYLQKENIIDESGMPKERFSAEFPKEGPSILRIQQVVRGDSAAYFCASSPLSNTEAFFGQGTRLTVV.

The chain is built from TRBV7-2 and TRBJ2-5, with D perhaps given as TRBD1 or TRBD2 (5 bases each). The V end was cut by 4 bases, the J end by 5 bases, with 17 bases between. The germline CDR1 and CDR2 sequences are SGHTA and FQGNSA. This CDR3 region has 15 residues. DNA for the CDR3: TGTGCCAGCAGCTGGGTCCGGGACGGATCGGAGACCCAGTACTTC. Its protein is CASSWVRDGSETQYF.

The chain carries TRBV30 and TRBJ1-1, with 11 bases that match TRBD1. V lost 5 bases, J lost 12 bases, and 8 bases stayed unmatched. In germline, CDR1 is GTSNPN, CDR2 SVGIG (reference sequence). The CDR3 sequence is 12 residues long. As DNA, the CDR3 is TGTGCCTGGGGCACGGGACAGGGGGAAACTTTCTTT. This gives the protein CAWGTGQGETFF.

The rearrangement joins TRBV18 to TRBJ2-5, with D uncertain. The length of the CDR3 is 13 residues. CDR1 is KGHSH, CDR2 LQKENI, per germline. V was shortened by 2 bases and J by 1 base, with 5 bases between the two germline ends. The CDR3 nucleotides read TGTGCCAGCTCACCAGGGGTCCAAGAGACCCAGTACTTC. It codes for CASSPGVQETQYF.

This clonotype was counted once. The rearrangement uses TRBV6-1 and TRBJ2-1; 9 bases line up with TRBD2. This CDR3 spans 17 amino acids. Germline V gene lookup returns CDR1 MNHNS and CDR2 SASEGT. V was clipped by 6 bases and J by 7 bases; unmatched bases: 16. The CDR3 reads CASRVTGWRGGANEQFF. In DNA form, the CDR3 reads TGTGCCAGCAGGGTTACGGGGTGGCGGGGGGGCGCAAATGAGCAGTTCTTC.

This clonotype was detected only a few times. This CDR3 reads CASSSSTPEAFF. CDR3 sequence (DNA): TGTGCCAGCAGTTCCTCCACTCCCGAAGCTTTCTTT. The gene calls are TRBV6-5 and TRBJ1-1; D gene unclear. CDR3 length: 12 amino acids. Trimming removed 4 bases at V and 8 bases at J, with 11 bases between. Germline values: CDR1 MNHEY, CDR2 SVGAGI.

This clonotype has only a few counts. This chain joins TRBV6-5 and TRBJ1-2, with 7 bases fitting TRBD1. Germline lookup yields CDR1 MNHEY and CDR2 SVGAGI. Trimming removed 2 bases from V and 6 bases from J; junction bases left unmatched: 9. This CDR3 has 15 amino acids. CDR3 in amino acids: CASSYAGQVTNGYTF. The CDR3 DNA reads TGTGCCAGCAGTTACGCCGGACAGGTTACCAATGGCTACACCTTC.

The chain uses TRBV20-1 and TRBJ2-5; D is unclear. Germline CDR1 and CDR2: DFQATT and SNEGSKA (reference sequence). This CDR3 is 10 amino acids long. V was trimmed by 3 bases and J by 4 bases, leaving 3 bases between them. DNA of the CDR3: TGCAGTGCTAGTGGAGAGACCCAGTACTTC. Its translation: CSASGETQYF.

In this sample, this clonotype turned up a few times. The chain couples TRBV30 to TRBJ1-1; 8 bases match TRBD1. From germline, CDR1 is GTSNPN and CDR2 SVGIG (reference sequence). The length of the CDR3 is 10 residues. The junction had 6 bases not matched to a gene; V was cut back by 8 bases and J by 10 bases. CDR3 DNA: TGTGCCGGAATACAGGGGGGAGCTTTCTTT. This encodes CAGIQGGAFF.

By proportion, this clonotype is medium-sized (0.01 to 0.1%). CDR3: CASSFRGQGYYEQFF. CDR3 DNA: TGTGCCAGCAGTTTCAGGGGACAGGGGTATTATGAGCAGTTCTTC. V gene TRBV12-3 or TRBV12-4 combines with J gene TRBJ2-1; TRBD1 matches at 10 bases. This CDR3 is 15 amino acids long. The trim removed 3 bases at V and 8 bases at J, leaving 7 bases unmatched.

V is TRBV7-9 and J is TRBJ1-6; 11 nucleotides align to TRBD1. The CDR3 totals 17 residues. Germline CDR1 SEHNR, CDR2 FQNEAQ (reference sequence). J was trimmed by 5 bases and V by 4 bases; bases with no gene match: 7. The CDR3 is CASSYGQGARNNSPLHF. The CDR3 bases are TGTGCCAGCAGCTACGGACAGGGGGCGAGAAATAATTCACCCCTCCACTTT.

The chain employs TRBV27 and TRBJ1-6, with TRBD1 identical over 7 bases. Germline V lookup: CDR1 MNHEY, CDR2 SMNVEV (reference sequence). This CDR3 contains 19 residues. V lost 0 bases to trimming and J lost 0 bases; unmatched junction nucleotides: 8. CDR3: CASSLSYRGRSSYNSPLHF. Here the CDR3 DNA reads TGTGCCAGCAGTTTATCCTACAGGGGCCGGAGCTCCTATAATTCACCCCTCCACTTT.

This clonotype was recorded a few times. The rearrangement joins TRBV5-3 to TRBJ1-2; 8 bases are shared with TRBD1. TRBV5-3 is an ORF, and what it does is uncertain. This CDR3 region has 15 residues. V lost 8 bases and J lost 4; bases outside the gene matches: 13. The CDR3 DNA is TGTGCCAGCAGCGAGGGGGACAGGAGTTTCTATGGCTACACCTTC. This sequence encodes CASSEGDRSFYGYTF.

The gene calls are TRBV24-1 and TRBJ2-2, with TRBD2 matching 11 bases. With V trimmed by 3 bases and J by 4 bases, 15 bases remained unmatched. The CDR3 loop spans 20 amino acids. Looked up from germline, CDR1 is KGHDR and CDR2 is SFDVKD. In nucleotides, the CDR3 is TGTGCCACCAGTGATGACATTGGACTAGCGGGCGCCTTCGGCACCGGGGAGCTGTTTTTT. Its translation is CATSDDIGLAGAFGTGELFF.

The chain joins TRBV19 to TRBJ1-2; D gene uncertain. V lost 5 bases to trimming and J lost 2 bases, with 12 bases between them. The germline V gene has CDR1 LNHDA and CDR2 SQIVND (reference sequence). The CDR3 consists of 14 residues. In DNA, the CDR3 is TGTGCCAGTAGTCCGGGCCCGGGGAACTATGGCTACACCTTC. Encoded protein: CASSPGPGNYGYTF.

This chain uses TRBV10-2 with TRBJ2-2; the D gene could be TRBD1 or TRBD2 (6 bases each). The CDR3 covers 15 residues. V lost 3 bases and J lost 3, with 11 bases in between. Germline V CDR1 and CDR2: WSHSY, SAAADI. The CDR3 DNA reads as TGCGCCAGCAGTGAACGGGGGCCCTACACCGGGGAGCTGTTTTTT. It specifies CASSERGPYTGELFF.

A note on this clonotype: At one boundary the junction diverges from the germline segment, which might be a read error. J is TRBJ1-4 and V is TRBV19; 12 bases agree with TRBD1. Germline V gives CDR1 LNHDA, CDR2 SQIVND (reference sequence). CDR3 length: 16 residues. The CDR3 is CTSGSIPGQGAEKLFF. The CDR3 DNA reads as TGTACCAGTGGGAGCATTCCGGGACAGGGGGCGGAAAAACTGTTTTTT.

The count of this clonotype is one. The gene calls are TRBV4-1 and TRBJ2-4; D possibly corresponds to TRBD2 (5 bases). The germline gives CDR1 MGHRA, CDR2 YSYEKL. The V end lost 0 bases, the J end lost 0 bases, and 15 bases lay between the germline ends. The CDR3 is made up of 18 amino acids. CDR3 sequence (DNA): TGCGCCAGCAGCCAAGACCTAGAGCGGATTCTAGCCAAAAACATTCAGTACTTC. Its translation is CASSQDLERILAKNIQYF.

Turning to this clonotype: Here the CDR3 omits its conserved ending phenylalanine or tryptophan, so a read error is the likely source. This chain joins TRBV5-6 and TRBJ1-6, with a weak D call TRBD1 (5 bases). Germline CDR1 reads SGHDT; CDR2 reads YYEEEE. The CDR3 sequence is 14 residues long. V shed 3 bases and J shed 10 bases, with 14 bases lying between them. Here the CDR3 reads CASSWDGGLSPLHS. Written as DNA, the CDR3 is TGTGCCAGCAGCTGGGACGGTGGACTATCACCCCTCCACTCT.